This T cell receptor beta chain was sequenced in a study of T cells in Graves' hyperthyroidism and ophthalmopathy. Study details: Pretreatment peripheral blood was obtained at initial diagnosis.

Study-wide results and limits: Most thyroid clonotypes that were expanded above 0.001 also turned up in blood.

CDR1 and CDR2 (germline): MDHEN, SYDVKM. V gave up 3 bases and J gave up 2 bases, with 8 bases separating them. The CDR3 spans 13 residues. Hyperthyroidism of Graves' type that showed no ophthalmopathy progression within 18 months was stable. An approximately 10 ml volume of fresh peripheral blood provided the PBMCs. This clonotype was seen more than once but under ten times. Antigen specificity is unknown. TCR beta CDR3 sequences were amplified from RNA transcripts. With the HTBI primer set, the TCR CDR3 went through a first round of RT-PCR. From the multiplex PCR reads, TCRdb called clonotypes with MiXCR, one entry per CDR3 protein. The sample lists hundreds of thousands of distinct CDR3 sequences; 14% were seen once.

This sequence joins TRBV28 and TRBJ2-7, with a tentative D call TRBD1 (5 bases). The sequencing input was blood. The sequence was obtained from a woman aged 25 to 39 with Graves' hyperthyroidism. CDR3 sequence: CASSLTVTYEQYF. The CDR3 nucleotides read TGTGCCAGCAGTTTGACAGTTACCTACGAGCAGTACTTC.